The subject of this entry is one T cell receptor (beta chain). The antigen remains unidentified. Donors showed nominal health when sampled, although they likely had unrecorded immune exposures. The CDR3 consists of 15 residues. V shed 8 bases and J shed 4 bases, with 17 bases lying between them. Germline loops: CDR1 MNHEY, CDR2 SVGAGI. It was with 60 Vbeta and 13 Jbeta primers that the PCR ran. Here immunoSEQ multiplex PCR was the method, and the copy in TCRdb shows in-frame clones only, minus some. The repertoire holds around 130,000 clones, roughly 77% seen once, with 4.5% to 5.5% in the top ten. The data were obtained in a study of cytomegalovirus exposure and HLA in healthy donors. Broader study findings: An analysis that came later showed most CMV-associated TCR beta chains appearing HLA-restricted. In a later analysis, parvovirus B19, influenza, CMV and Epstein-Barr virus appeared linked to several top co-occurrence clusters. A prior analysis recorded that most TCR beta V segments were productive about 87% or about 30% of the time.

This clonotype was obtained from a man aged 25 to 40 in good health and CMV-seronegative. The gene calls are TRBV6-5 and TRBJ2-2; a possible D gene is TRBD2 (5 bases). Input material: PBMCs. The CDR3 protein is CASFPRGRSTGELFF. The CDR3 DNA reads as TGTGCCAGCTTCCCCCGGGGTCGTTCCACCGGGGAGCTGTTTTTT.